Here is one T cell receptor (beta chain) with its context. Its matching antigen is unknown. Assay: immunoSEQ multiplex PCR; the TCRdb copy retains only in-frame clones and omits some. Of some 150,000 clones detected, 94% appear once; the ten largest clones hold 1.5% to 2%. The data derive from a study of cytomegalovirus exposure and HLA in healthy donors. Across the whole study: A later analysis reported the 130 or so validation repertoires used the same platform as the 500 to 800 first-cohort repertoires.

The V end was cut by 3 bases, the J end by 0 bases, with 10 bases between. The germline V gene encodes CDR1 SGHDT and CDR2 YYEEEE. CDR3 size: 14 residues. Overall study findings and caveats: A few of the chains that were CMV-associated were confirmed in vitro to be specific for CMV antigens. Researchers counted 164 TCR beta chains as cytomegalovirus-associated.

V and J are TRBV5-6 and TRBJ2-7; D perhaps matches TRBD2 (6 bases). The specimen was PBMCs. This receptor was taken from a young man in good health and CMV-seropositive. CDR3 DNA: TGTGCCAGCAGCTCTGGAGGGTCCTCCTACGAGCAGTACTTC. Its translation is CASSSGGSSYEQYF.